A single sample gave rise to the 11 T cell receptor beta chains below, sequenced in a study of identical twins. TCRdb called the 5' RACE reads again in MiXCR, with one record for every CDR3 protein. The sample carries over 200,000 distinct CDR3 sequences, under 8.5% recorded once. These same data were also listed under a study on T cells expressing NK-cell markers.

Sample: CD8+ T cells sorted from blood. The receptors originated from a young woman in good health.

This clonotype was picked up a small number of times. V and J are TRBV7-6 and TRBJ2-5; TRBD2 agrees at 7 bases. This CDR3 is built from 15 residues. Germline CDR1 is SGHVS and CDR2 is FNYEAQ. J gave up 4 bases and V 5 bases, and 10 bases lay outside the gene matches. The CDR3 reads CASSPRTSAPETQYF. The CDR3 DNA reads TGTGCCAGCAGCCCTCGAACTAGCGCCCCAGAGACCCAGTACTTC.

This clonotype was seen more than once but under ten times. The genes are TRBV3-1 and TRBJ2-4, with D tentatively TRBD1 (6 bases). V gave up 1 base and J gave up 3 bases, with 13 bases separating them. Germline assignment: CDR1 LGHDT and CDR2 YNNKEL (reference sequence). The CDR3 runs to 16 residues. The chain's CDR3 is CASSQGLRGGKNIQYF. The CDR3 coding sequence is TGTGCCAGCAGCCAAGGGCTCCGAGGGGGCAAAAACATTCAGTACTTC.

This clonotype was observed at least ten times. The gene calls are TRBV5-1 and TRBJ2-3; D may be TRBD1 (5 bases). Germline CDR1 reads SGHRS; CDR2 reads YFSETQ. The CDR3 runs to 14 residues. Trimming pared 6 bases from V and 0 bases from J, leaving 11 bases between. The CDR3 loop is CASTGWTSTDTQYF. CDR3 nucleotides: TGCGCCAGCACAGGGTGGACGAGCACAGATACGCAGTATTTT.

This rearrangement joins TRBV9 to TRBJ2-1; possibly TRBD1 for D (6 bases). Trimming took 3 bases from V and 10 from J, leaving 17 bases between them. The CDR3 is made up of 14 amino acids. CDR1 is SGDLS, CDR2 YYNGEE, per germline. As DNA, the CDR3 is TGTGCCAGCAGCGGTACTAGGGCCGGACAGGAGCAGTTCTTC. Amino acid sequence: CASSGTRAGQEQFF.

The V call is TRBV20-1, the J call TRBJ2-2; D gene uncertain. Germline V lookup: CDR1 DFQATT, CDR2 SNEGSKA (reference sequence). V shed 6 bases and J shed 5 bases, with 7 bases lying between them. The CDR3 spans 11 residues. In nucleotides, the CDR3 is TGCAGTGCCCCAGATACCGGGGAGCTGTTTTTT. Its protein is CSAPDTGELFF.

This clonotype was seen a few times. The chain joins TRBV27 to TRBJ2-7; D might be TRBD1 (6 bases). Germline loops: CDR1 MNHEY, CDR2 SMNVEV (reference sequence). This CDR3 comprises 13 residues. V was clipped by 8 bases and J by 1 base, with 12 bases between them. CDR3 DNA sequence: TGTGCCAGCGGTTACAGGGAATCCTACGAGCAGTACTTC. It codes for CASGYRESYEQYF.

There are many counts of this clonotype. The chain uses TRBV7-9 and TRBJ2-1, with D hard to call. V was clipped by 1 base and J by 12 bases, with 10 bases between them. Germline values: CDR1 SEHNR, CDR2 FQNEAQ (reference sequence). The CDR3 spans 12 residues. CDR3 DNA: TGTGCCAGCAGCTTAGGTACAATAGGGCAGTTCTTC. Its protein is CASSLGTIGQFF.

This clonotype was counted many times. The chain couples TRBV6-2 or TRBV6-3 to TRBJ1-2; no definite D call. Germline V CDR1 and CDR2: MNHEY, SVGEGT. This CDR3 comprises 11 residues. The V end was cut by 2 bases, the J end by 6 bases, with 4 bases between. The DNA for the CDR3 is TGTGCCAGCAGTTACCCCCATGGCTACACCTTC. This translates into CASSYPHGYTF.

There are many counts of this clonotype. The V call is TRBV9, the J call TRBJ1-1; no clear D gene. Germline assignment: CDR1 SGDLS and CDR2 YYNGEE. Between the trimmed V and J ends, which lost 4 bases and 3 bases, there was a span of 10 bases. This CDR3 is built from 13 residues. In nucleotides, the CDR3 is TGTGCCAGCAGCCCCTACAAGGACACTGAAGCTTTCTTT. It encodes CASSPYKDTEAFF.

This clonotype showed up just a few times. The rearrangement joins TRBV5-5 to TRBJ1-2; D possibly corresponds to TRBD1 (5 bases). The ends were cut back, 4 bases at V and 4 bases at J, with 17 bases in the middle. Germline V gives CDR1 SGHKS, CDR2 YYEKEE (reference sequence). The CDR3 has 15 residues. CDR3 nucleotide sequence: TGTGCCAGCAGCAAGGGGTCCAACCACTTCTATGGCTACACCTTC. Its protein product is CASSKGSNHFYGYTF.

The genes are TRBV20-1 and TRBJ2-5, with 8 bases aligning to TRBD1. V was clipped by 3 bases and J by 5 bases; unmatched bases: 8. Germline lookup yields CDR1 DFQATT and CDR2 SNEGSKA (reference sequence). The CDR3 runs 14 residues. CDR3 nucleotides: TGCAGTGCTAGTCCGGACAGGGTGTTTGAGACCCAGTACTTC. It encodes CSASPDRVFETQYF.